This TCR beta chain was identified in a study of coeliac disease. Method: immunoSEQ multiplex PCR; TCRdb's copy keeps in-frame clones and lacks some. The profile shows 3,300 or so clones, roughly half of them singletons. Per the germline V gene, CDR1 is SEHNR and CDR2 is FQNEAQ (reference sequence). The CDR3 length is 17 residues. Trimming shortened V by 5 bases and J by 2 bases, and 22 bases separated the two germline ends. The sequenced sample was intraepithelial lymphocytes from the gut. The genes are TRBV7-9 and TRBJ2-7, with D perhaps TRBD1 (6 bases). The receptor was isolated from a woman in her seventies with celiac disease. CDR3 sequence: CASSGGLDRTPTYEQYF. The CDR3 DNA sequence: TGTGCCAGCAGCGGAGGTTTAGACAGGACCCCCACCTACGAGCAGTACTTC.